A single T cell receptor (beta chain) is shown here with its context. The sample belongs to a study of blood T cell repertoires in COVID-19. Per germline, CDR1 SGHVS and CDR2 FQNEAQ. The CDR3 totals 19 residues. Germline trimming cut 4 bases from V and 6 bases from J; bases unmatched to any gene: 20. Profiled with immunoSEQ multiplex PCR; TCRdb holds only in-frame clones, not every one. The sample consists of 250,000 to 350,000 clones, about nine tenths of them appearing once. The gene calls are TRBV7-8 and TRBJ2-2; 7 positions match TRBD2. The source material was peripheral blood. The source is a woman aged 45-65 years who had recovered from COVID-19. CDR3 nucleotides: TGTGCCAGCAGCTGGACACTGGGCCAGGGAGGGTTGAGTGCCGGGGAGCTGTTTTTT. Amino acid sequence: CASSWTLGQGGLSAGELFF.